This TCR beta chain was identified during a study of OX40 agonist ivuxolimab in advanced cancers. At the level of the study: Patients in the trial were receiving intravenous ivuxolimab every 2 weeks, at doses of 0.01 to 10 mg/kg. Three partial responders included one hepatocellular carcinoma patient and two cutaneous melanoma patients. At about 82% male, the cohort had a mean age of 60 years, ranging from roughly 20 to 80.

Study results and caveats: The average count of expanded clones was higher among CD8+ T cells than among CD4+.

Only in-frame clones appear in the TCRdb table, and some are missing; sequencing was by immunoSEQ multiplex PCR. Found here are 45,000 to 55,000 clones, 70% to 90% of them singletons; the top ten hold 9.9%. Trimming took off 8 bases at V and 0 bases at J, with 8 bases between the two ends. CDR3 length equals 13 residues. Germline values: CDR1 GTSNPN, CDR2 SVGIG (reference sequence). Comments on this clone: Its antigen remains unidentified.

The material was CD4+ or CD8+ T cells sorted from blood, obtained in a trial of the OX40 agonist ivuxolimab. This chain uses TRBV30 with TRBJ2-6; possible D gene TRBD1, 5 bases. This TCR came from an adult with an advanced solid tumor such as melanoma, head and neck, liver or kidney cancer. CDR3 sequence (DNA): TGTGCCCGCAGGGTCTCTGGGGCCAACGTCCTGACTTTC. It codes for CARRVSGANVLTF.